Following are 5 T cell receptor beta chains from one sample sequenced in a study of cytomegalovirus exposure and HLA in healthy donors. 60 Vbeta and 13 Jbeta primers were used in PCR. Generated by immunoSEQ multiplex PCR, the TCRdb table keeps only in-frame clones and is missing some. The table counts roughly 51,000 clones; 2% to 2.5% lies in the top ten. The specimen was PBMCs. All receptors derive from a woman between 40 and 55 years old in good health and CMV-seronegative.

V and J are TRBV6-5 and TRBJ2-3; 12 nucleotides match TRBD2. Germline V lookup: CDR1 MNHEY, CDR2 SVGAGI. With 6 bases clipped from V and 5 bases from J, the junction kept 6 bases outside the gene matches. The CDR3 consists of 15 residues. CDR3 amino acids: CASRSLAGGQDTQYF. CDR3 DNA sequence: TGTGCCAGCAGATCCCTAGCGGGGGGGCAAGATACGCAGTATTTT.

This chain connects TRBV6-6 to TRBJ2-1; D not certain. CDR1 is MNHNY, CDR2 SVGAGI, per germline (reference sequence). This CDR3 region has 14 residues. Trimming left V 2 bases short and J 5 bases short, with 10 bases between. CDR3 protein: CASSYARTDNEQFF. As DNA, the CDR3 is TGTGCCAGCAGTTACGCGCGAACCGACAATGAGCAGTTCTTC.

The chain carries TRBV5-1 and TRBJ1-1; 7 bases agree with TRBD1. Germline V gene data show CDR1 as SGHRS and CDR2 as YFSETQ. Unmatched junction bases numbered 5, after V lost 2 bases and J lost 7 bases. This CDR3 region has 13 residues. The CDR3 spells CASSLQGPNEAFF. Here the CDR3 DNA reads TGCGCCAGCAGCTTACAGGGGCCGAATGAAGCTTTCTTT.

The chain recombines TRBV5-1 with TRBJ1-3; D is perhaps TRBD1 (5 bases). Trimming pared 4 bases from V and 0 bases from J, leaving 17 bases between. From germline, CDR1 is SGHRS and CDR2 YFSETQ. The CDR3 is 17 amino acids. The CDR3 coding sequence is TGCGCCAGCAGCCCCAACCCGACAGCCTCCTCTGGAAACACCATATATTTT. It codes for CASSPNPTASSGNTIYF.

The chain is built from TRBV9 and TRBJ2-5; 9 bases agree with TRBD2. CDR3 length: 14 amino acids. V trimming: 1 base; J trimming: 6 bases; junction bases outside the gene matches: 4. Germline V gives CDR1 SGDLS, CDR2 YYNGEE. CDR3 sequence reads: CASSVYSGSQTQYF. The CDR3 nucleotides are TGTGCCAGCAGCGTATATAGCGGGAGTCAGACCCAGTACTTC.